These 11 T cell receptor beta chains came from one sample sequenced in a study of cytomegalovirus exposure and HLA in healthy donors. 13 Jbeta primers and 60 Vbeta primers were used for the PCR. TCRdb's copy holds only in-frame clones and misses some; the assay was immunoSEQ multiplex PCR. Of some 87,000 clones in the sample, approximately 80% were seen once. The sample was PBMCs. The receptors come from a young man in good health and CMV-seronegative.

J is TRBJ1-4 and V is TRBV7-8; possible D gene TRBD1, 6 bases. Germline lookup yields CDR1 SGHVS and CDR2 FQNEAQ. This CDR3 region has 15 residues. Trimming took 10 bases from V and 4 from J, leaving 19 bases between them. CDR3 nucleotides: TGTGCCACCATTTTGGGGGCGGCGATTAATGAAAAACTGTTTTTT. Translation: CATILGAAINEKLFF.

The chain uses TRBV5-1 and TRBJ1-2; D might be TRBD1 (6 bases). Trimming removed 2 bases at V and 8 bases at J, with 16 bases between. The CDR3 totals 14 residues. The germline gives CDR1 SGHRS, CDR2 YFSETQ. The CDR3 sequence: CASSLEGQSVGYTF. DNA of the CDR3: TGCGCCAGCAGCTTAGAAGGACAGAGCGTAGGCTACACCTTC.

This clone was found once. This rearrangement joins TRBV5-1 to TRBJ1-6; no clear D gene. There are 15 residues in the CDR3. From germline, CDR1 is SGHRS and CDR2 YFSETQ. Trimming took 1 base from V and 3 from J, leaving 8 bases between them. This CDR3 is CASSLTENYNSPLHF. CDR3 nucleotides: TGCGCCAGCAGCTTGACGGAGAACTATAATTCACCCCTCCACTTT. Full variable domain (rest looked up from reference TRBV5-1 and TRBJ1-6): KAGVTQTPRYLIKTRGQQVTLSCSPISGHRSVSWYQQTPGQGLQFLFEYFSETQRNKGNFPGRFSGRQFSNSRSEMNVSTLELGDSALYLCASSLTENYNSPLHFGNGTRLTVT.

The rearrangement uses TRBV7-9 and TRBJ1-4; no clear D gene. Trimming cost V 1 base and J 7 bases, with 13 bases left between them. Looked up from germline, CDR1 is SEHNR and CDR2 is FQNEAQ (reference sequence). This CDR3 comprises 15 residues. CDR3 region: CASSLEGRTFEKLFF. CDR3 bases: TGTGCCAGCAGCTTAGAGGGCAGGACTTTTGAAAAACTGTTTTTT.

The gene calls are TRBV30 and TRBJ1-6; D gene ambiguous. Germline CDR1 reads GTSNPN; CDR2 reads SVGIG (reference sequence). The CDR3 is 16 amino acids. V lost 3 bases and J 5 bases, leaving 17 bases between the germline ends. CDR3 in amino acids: CAWRPLGSLNNSPLHF. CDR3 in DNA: TGTGCCTGGAGACCCCTGGGGAGTTTGAATAATTCACCCCTCCACTTT.

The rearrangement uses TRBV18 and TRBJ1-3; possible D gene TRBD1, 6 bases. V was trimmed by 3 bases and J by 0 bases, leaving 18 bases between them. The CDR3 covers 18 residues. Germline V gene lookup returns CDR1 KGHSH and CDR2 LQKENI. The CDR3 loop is CASSPPNQQGSSGNTIYF. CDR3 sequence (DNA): TGTGCCAGCTCACCGCCTAACCAACAGGGATCCTCTGGAAACACCATATATTTT.

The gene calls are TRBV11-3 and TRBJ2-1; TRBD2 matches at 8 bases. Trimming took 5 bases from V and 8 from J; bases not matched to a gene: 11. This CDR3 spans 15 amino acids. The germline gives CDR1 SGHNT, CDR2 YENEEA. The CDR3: CASSLHSGTSDEQFF. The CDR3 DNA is TGTGCCAGCAGCCTACATTCAGGGACTAGTGATGAGCAGTTCTTC.

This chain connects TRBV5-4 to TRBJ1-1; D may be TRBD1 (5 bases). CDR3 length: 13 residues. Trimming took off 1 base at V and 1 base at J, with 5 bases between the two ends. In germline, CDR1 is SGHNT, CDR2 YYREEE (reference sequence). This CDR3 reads CASSLRGNTEAFF. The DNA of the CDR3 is TGTGCCAGCAGCTTGAGGGGGAACACTGAAGCTTTCTTT.

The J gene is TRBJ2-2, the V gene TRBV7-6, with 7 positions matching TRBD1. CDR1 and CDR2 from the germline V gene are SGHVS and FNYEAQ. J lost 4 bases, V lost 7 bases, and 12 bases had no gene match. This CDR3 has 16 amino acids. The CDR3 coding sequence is TGTGCCAGCACCTTGAACAGGGGATCGAGCACCGGGGAGCTGTTTTTT. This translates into CASTLNRGSSTGELFF.

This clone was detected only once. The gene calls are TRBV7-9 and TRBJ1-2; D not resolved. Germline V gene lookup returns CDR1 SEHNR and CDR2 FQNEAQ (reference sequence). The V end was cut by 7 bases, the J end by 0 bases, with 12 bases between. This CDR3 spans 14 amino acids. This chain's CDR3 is CASTSPGTNYGYTF. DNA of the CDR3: TGTGCCAGCACCAGCCCGGGGACTAACTATGGCTACACCTTC.

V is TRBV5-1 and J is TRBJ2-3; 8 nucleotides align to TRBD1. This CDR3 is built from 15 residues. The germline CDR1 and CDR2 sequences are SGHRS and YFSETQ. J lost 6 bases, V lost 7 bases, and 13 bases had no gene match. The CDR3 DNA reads TGCGCCAGCTTTTTAGGCAGGGGGCCAGTGGATACGCAGTATTTT. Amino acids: CASFLGRGPVDTQYF.